This T cell receptor (beta chain) was obtained from a study of blood T cell repertoires in COVID-19. Study summary: COVID-19 samples from acute and convalescent phases originated in the United States, Italy and Spain. T cells, B-cell-depleted T cells, or PBMCs supplied cDNA or gDNA.

Original analysis: Scientists estimated how many nucleated cells there were by amplifying reference gene primers. Generated by immunoSEQ multiplex PCR, the TCRdb table keeps only in-frame clones and is missing some. The DNA was the basis for D and trimming; V, J and clone size are from that table. The data show about 210,000 clones, roughly 90% seen once. CDR1 and CDR2 (germline): ENHRY, SYGVKD. This CDR3 spans 14 amino acids. V dropped 10 bases and J dropped 4 bases, with 16 bases sitting between them. The receptor was isolated from a man aged 18 to 29 with active or convalescent COVID-19. The chain joins TRBV10-3 to TRBJ1-4; D uncertain. The material sequenced was peripheral blood. CDR3 sequence reads: CATGEEGLNEKLFF. The CDR3 DNA reads TGTGCCACCGGAGAAGAGGGCCTTAATGAAAAACTGTTTTTT.